This is a list of T cell receptor beta chains from one sample in a study of CD8 T cells in Susac syndrome. TCRdb independently ran MiXCR on the immunoSEQ multiplex PCR reads; one entry per CDR3 protein. This sample has about 280,000 distinct CDR3 sequences, with roughly 81% found just once. The specimen was CD8+ T cells from PBMCs. These receptors were collected from a human donor with multiple sclerosis. Both conserved end residues are part of each CDR3. Each record gives: CDR3 length, D gene, clone size, J gene, V gene, CDR3 protein, CDR3 DNA. D genes are given only for firm matches. The listing skips clone size in some rows; elsewhere it reads once, few, many or a size class.

>16|TRBD2|.|TRBJ2-3|TRBV9
CASKEGSGRLTDTQYF
TGTGCCAGCAAGGAAGGAAGCGGGAGACTCACAGATACGCAGTATTTT
>14|.|few|TRBJ2-1|TRBV5-1
CASSLFLGLDEQFF
TGCGCCAGCAGCTTGTTCTTGGGACTCGATGAGCAGTTCTTC
>16|.|few|TRBJ2-7|TRBV20-1
CSARDLDSAYRYEQYF
TGCAGTGCTAGAGATTTAGACTCCGCTTATAGGTACGAGCAGTACTTC
>17|TRBD2|.|TRBJ2-3|TRBV4-1
CASKGYEGLALTDTQYF
TGCGCCAGCAAGGGATACGAGGGACTAGCTCTCACAGATACGCAGTATTTT
>15|.|few|TRBJ2-7|TRBV7-8
CASSLAPVSSYEQYF
TGTGCCAGCAGCTTAGCGCCGGTTAGCTCCTACGAGCAGTACTTC
>15|TRBD2|.|TRBJ2-3|TRBV7-9
CASSVGLAGSDTQYF
TGTGCCAGCAGCGTCGGACTAGCGGGTTCAGATACGCAGTATTTT
>12|.|.|TRBJ2-5|TRBV13
CASSYWQETQYF
TGTGCCAGCAGCTACTGGCAAGAGACCCAGTACTTC
>15|.|.|TRBJ2-7|TRBV6-1
CASSEDRGRGSEQYF
TGTGCCAGCAGTGAAGATCGGGGAAGGGGATCCGAGCAGTACTTC
>16|.|.|TRBJ2-3|TRBV28
CASSLYKPIPTDTQYF
TGTGCCAGCAGTTTATACAAGCCGATCCCCACAGATACGCAGTATTTT
>13|.|.|TRBJ1-1|TRBV30
CAWDGTGWTEAFF
TGTGCCTGGGATGGCACAGGGTGGACTGAAGCTTTCTTT
>14|.|.|TRBJ1-4|TRBV27
CASSLSGVLKVLFF
TGTGCCAGCAGTTTATCCGGCGTCCTGAAGGTACTGTTTTTT
>16|TRBD2|.|TRBJ2-1|TRBV13
CASSSKGGLAGREQFF
TGTGCCAGCAGCTCTAAGGGCGGACTAGCGGGGAGAGAGCAGTTCTTC
>11|.|.|TRBJ2-7|TRBV5-6
CASSLAAEQYF
TGTGCCAGCAGCTTGGCAGCCGAGCAGTACTTC
>13|TRBD2|.|TRBJ2-1|TRBV30
CAWSSGGGNEQFF
TGTGCCTGGAGCTCGGGCGGGGGGAATGAGCAGTTCTTC
>20|.|.|TRBJ2-2|TRBV11-1
CASNLGYSTGKERNTGELFF
TGTGCCAGCAACTTAGGGTATAGCACAGGGAAGGAAAGGAACACCGGGGAGCTGTTTTTT
>13|.|.|TRBJ2-5|TRBV28
CASSLEGKETQYF
TGTGCCAGCAGTTTAGAGGGAAAAGAGACCCAGTACTTC
>16|.|few|TRBJ2-4|TRBV5-1
CASSSLDGLAKNIQYF
TGCGCCAGCAGCTCCCTGGACGGACTAGCCAAAAACATTCAGTACTTC
>12|.|.|TRBJ2-3|TRBV10-3
CAISEIPDTQYF
TGTGCCATCAGTGAGATTCCAGATACGCAGTATTTT
>14|.|once|TRBJ2-1|TRBV19
CASSEILAYNEQFF
TGTGCCAGTAGTGAAATACTAGCCTACAATGAGCAGTTCTTC